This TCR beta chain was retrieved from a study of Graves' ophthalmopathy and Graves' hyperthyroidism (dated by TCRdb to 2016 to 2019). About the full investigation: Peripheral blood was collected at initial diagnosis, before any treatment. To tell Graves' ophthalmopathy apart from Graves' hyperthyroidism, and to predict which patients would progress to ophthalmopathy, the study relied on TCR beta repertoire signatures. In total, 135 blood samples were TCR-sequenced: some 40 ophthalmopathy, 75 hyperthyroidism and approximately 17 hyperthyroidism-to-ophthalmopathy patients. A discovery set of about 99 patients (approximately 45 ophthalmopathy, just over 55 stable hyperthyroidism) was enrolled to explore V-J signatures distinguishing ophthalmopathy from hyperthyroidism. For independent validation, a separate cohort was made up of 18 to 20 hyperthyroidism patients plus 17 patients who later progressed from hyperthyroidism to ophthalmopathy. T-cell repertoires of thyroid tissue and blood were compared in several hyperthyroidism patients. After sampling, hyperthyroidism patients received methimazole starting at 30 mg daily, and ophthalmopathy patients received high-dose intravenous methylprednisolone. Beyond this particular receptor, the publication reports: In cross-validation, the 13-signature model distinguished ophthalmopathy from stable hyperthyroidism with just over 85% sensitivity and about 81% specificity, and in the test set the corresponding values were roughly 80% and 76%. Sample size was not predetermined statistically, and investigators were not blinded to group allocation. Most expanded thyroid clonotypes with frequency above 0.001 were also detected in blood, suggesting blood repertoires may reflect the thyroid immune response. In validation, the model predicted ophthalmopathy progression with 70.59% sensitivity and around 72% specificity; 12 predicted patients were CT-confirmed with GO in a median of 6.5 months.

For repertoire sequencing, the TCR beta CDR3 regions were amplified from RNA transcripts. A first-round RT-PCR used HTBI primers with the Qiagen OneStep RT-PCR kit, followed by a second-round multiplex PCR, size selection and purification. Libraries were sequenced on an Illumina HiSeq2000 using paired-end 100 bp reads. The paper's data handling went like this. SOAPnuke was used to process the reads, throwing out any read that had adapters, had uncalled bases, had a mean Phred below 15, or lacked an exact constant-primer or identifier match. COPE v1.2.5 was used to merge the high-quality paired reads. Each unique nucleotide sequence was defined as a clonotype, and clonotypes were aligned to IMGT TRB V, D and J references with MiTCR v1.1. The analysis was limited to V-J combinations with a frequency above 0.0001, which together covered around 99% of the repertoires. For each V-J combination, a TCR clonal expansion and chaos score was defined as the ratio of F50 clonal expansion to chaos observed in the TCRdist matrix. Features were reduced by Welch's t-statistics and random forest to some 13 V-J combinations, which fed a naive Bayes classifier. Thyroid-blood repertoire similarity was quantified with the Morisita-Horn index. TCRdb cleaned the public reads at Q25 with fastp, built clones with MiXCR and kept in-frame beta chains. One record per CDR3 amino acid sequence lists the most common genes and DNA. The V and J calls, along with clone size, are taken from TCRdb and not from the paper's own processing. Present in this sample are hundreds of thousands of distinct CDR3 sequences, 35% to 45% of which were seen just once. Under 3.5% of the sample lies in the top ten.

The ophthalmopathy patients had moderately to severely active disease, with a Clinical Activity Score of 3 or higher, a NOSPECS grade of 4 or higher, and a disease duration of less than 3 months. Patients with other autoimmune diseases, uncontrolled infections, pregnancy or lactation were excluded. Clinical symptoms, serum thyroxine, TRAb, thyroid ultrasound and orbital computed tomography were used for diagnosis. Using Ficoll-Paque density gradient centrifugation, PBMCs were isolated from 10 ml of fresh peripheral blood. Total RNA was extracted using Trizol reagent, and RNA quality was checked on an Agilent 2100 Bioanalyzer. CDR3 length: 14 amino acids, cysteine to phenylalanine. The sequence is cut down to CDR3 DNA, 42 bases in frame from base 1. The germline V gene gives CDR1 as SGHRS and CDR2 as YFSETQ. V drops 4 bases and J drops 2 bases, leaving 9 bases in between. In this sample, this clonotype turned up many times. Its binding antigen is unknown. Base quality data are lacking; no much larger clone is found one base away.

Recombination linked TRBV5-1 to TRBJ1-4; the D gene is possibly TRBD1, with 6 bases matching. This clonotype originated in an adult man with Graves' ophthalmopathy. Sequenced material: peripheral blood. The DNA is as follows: TGCGCCAGCAGCCAGGGGACTACTAATGAAAAACTGTTTTTT. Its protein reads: CASSQGTTNEKLFF.